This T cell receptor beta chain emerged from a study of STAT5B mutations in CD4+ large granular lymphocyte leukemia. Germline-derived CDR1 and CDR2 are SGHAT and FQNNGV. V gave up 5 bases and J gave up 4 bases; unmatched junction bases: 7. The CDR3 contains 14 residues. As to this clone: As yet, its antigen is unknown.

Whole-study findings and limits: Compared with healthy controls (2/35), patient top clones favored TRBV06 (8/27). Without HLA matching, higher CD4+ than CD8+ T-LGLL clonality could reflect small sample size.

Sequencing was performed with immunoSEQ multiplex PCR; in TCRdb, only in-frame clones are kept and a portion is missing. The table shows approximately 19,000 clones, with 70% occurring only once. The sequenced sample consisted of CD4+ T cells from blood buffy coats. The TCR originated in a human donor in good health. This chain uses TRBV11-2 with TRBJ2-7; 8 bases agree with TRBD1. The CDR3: CASSPRGLDYEQYF. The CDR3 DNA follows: TGTGCCAGCAGCCCCAGGGGGCTCGATTACGAGCAGTACTTC.